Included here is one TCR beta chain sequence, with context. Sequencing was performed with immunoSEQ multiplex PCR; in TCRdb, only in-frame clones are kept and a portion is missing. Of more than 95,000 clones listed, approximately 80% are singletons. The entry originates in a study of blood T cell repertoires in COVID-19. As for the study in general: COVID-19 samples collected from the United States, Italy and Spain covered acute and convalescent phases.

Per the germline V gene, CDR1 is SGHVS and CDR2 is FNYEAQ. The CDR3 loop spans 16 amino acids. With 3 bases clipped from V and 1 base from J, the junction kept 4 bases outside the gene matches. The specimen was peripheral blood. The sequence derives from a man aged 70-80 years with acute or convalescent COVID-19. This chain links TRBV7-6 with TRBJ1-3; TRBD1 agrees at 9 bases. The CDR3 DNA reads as TGTGCCAGCAGCTTGGGACAGGGTCTTTCTGGAAACACCATATATTTT. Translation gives CASSLGQGLSGNTIYF.